This T cell receptor beta chain came from a study of blood T cell repertoires in COVID-19. In the study overall: Researchers got acute and convalescent COVID-19 samples from the United States, Italy and Spain.

As processed by the authors: It was from reference gene primer amplification that nucleated cell counts were estimated. Clones were sequenced by immunoSEQ multiplex PCR, and TCRdb holds only the in-frame ones, with some missing. Clonal size and the V and J genes are those of that table, whereas D and trimming came from the DNA. The table has under 300,000 clones, over 75% seen once. The CDR3 totals 14 residues. From germline, CDR1 is MNHEY and CDR2 SMNVEV (reference sequence). V was trimmed by 3 bases and J by 7 bases, leaving 13 bases between them. The rearrangement uses TRBV27 and TRBJ1-3; possible D gene TRBD1, 5 bases. What was sequenced was peripheral blood. The TCR was taken from a human donor in a cohort sampled during active COVID-19. The CDR3 reads CASSFPGRRNTIYF. The CDR3 DNA follows: TGTGCCAGCAGTTTTCCAGGGAGGAGGAACACCATATATTTT.